These 9 T cell receptor beta chains were all obtained from the same sample, sequenced in a study of shared clonotypes between healthy human individuals (dated by TCRdb to 2020 to 2021). The method was the immunoSEQ multiplex PCR assay. As stored in TCRdb, this immuneACCESS dataset retains in-frame rearrangements with V and J assigned. A fraction of the clones does not appear; measured against another copy, unresolved V genes explain less than half of the discrepancy, and the remainder lacks a known reason. The sample table shows fewer than 650,000 clones, and about three quarters are seen once. 10% to 15% of the sample is held by the ten biggest clonotypes. The source material was PBMCs. The receptor set was obtained from a woman aged 35 to 49 in good health. Some clones in this sample may be carry-over from other donors' samples.

For this clone: The identical CDR3 is also encoded by other nucleotide sequences in the sample. This sequence joins TRBV6-5 and TRBJ1-4; weak D call: TRBD1 (6 bases). Between the trimmed V and J ends, which lost 0 bases and 1 base, there was a span of 9 bases. The CDR3 extends over 16 amino acids. CDR1 is MNHEY and CDR2 is SVGAGI in the germline V gene. CDR3 bases: TGTGCCAGCAGTTACTCGGGAGGGGGAACTAATGAAAAACTGTTTTTT. Translation gives CASSYSGGGTNEKLFF.

The rearrangement links TRBV2 to TRBJ2-7; D is unresolved. CDR3 length: 13 residues. From germline, CDR1 is SNHLY and CDR2 FYNNEI. Trimming removed 4 bases at V and 6 bases at J, with 13 bases between. CDR3 sequence reads: CASSGLIGSEQYF. CDR3 sequence (DNA): TGTGCCAGCAGTGGATTGATAGGGTCCGAGCAGTACTTC.

The chain employs TRBV6-5 and TRBJ1-5; possible D gene TRBD1, 6 bases. In germline, CDR1 is MNHEY, CDR2 SVGAGI. The CDR3 consists of 13 residues. Trimming took off 2 bases at V and 4 bases at J, with 6 bases between the two ends. The CDR3 loop reads CASSYQGNQPQHF. The DNA of the CDR3 is TGTGCCAGCAGTTACCAGGGGAATCAGCCCCAGCATTTT.

The chain joins TRBV11-2 to TRBJ1-5; D is uncertain. Germline values: CDR1 SGHAT, CDR2 FQNNGV. V gave up 4 bases and J gave up 2 bases, with 18 bases separating them. The CDR3 extends over 17 amino acids. The CDR3 bases are TGTGCCAGCAGCTCCGGATCGGGTTATATTGGCAATCAGCCCCAGCATTTT. Protein sequence: CASSSGSGYIGNQPQHF.

This clone occurred once. V and J are TRBV9 and TRBJ2-4, with 7 positions matching TRBD2. Germline V gene lookup returns CDR1 SGDLS and CDR2 YYNGEE. This CDR3 region has 14 residues. The J segment lost 10 bases and the V segment lost 0 bases, leaving 7 bases of the junction unmatched. The CDR3 region has the DNA TGTGCCAGCAGCGTAGAACCGGGAGGACAAATTCAGTACTTC. It is translated as CASSVEPGGQIQYF.

This clone was detected only a few times. This sequence joins TRBV28 and TRBJ1-3; a weak D match, TRBD1 (5 bases). This CDR3 is built from 14 residues. Germline V gene data show CDR1 as MDHEN and CDR2 as SYDVKM. The V end lost 6 bases, the J end lost 2 bases, and 11 bases lay between the germline ends. The CDR3 DNA follows: TGTGCCAGCAGGGGCAGGGTTGCTGGAAACACCATATATTTT. This translates into CASRGRVAGNTIYF.

The chain recombines TRBV6-5 with TRBJ1-1, with 10 bases matching TRBD1. Trimming at V came to 6 bases and at J to 4 bases, leaving 2 bases not matched to a gene. Germline loops: CDR1 MNHEY, CDR2 SVGAGI. The CDR3 runs 13 residues. CDR3 residues: CASRGQGTTEAFF. As DNA, the CDR3 is TGTGCCAGCAGGGGACAGGGGACCACTGAAGCTTTCTTT.

This clone came up many times. V is TRBV4-1 and J is TRBJ2-7, with D possibly matching TRBD1 (6 bases). Trimming left V 0 bases short and J 2 bases short, with 14 bases between. This CDR3 contains 16 residues. The germline CDR1 and CDR2 sequences are MGHRA and YSYEKL. CDR3 sequence: CASSQDSTGHTYEQYF. The CDR3 DNA is TGCGCCAGCAGCCAAGACTCCACAGGGCATACCTACGAGCAGTACTTC.

The genes are TRBV2 and TRBJ2-2; 9 bases align to TRBD1. Germline V gives CDR1 SNHLY, CDR2 FYNNEI. J gave up 5 bases and V 8 bases, and 3 bases lay outside the gene matches. This CDR3 has 13 residues. The CDR3 bases are TGTGCCAGCTTGGGACAGGGAACCGGGGAGCTGTTTTTT. It specifies CASLGQGTGELFF. The full variable domain, its missing parts supplied by reference TRBV2 and TRBJ2-2, is EPEVTQTPSHQVTQMGQEVILRCVPISNHLYFYWYRQILGQKVEFLVSFYNNEISEKSEIFDDQFSVERPDGSNFTLKIRSTKLEDSAMYFCASLGQGTGELFFGEGSRLTVL.